This TCR beta chain was recovered during a study of post-analysis software for immune sequencing data. The overall study: Multiple sclerosis in the patients followed relapsing-remitting, secondary progressive and progressive-relapsing courses.

Worth noting for this clonotype: Antigen specificity is unknown.

Prepared TCR beta cDNA libraries contained unique molecular identifiers. Yield was around 500,000 cDNA molecules from 1 to 10 million T cells. MiXCR, run by TCRdb on the PCR reads, gives a single entry per CDR3 protein. There are about 460,000 distinct CDR3 sequences in the sample; roughly 45% occur only once, and 9.5% to 13% lies in the top ten. The study's findings and limits: Diversity measured as normalized Chao1 was significantly lower in multiple sclerosis patients than in controls. Samples from a shared batch, those prepared together, strongly co-clustered by F measure. TRBV5-6, TRBV5-1 and TRBV20-1 were among a few TRBV segments more frequent in patients than controls.

Germline CDR1 is KGHDR and CDR2 is SFDVKD. This CDR3 is built from 14 residues. V lost 6 bases, J lost 7 bases, and 5 bases stayed unmatched. The sequencing sample was made of blood. The chain is built from TRBV24-1 and TRBJ2-1, with 10 bases aligning to TRBD2. This TCR was recovered from a girl under 18 with multiple sclerosis. Here the CDR3 reads CATSTSGKANEQFF. The CDR3 DNA follows: TGTGCCACCAGTACTAGCGGGAAGGCGAATGAGCAGTTCTTC.